Listed here are 19 T cell receptor beta chains from one sample, sequenced in a study of neurological immune-mediated disorders. MiXCR, applied by TCRdb to the 5' RACE reads, yields one record per CDR3 protein. This sample has about 76,000 distinct CDR3 sequences, with roughly 17% found just once. The material sequenced was PBMCs. The receptors here all came from a woman in her thirties or forties in good health.

The rearrangement links TRBV11-3 to TRBJ2-1, with 8 nucleotides matching TRBD1. The V and J ends lost 2 bases and 8 bases, in that order; junction bases with no gene match: 5. From germline, CDR1 is SGHNT and CDR2 YENEEA. This CDR3 contains 14 residues. The CDR3: CASSLSGQDDEQFF. CDR3 DNA sequence: TGTGCCAGCAGCTTATCGGGACAGGACGATGAGCAGTTCTTC.

There are a few counts of this clonotype. The CDR3 is CASSYSKTNEKLFF. Here the CDR3 DNA reads TGTGCCAGCAGCTACAGCAAAACTAATGAAAAACTGTTTTTT. J is TRBJ1-4 and V is TRBV9; D is uncertain. Germline V CDR1 and CDR2: SGDLS, YYNGEE. The V end lost 4 bases, the J end lost 1 base, and 8 bases lay between the germline ends. CDR3 size: 14 residues.

This clonotype was detected ten times or more. This chain connects TRBV20-1 to TRBJ2-3; possibly TRBD2 for D (6 bases). The germline V gene encodes CDR1 DFQATT and CDR2 SNEGSKA (reference sequence). The CDR3 consists of 14 residues. Deletions cut 2 bases from V and 5 bases from J, with 14 bases between. The CDR3 spells CSARRLEGGDTQYF. The CDR3 coding sequence is TGCAGTGCTAGACGGCTAGAGGGAGGAGATACGCAGTATTTT.

This clonotype was seen many times. This sequence joins TRBV4-3 and TRBJ2-5; TRBD2 matches 14 bases. J gave up 0 bases and V 4 bases, and 10 bases lay outside the gene matches. The CDR3 runs to 19 residues. CDR1 is LGHNA and CDR2 is YSLEER in the germline V gene. CDR3 coding DNA: TGCGCCAGCAGCCCCGGGACTAGCGGGGGCCCCATGTACCAAGAGACCCAGTACTTC. This gives the protein CASSPGTSGGPMYQETQYF.

Ten or more counts support this clonotype. The chain combines TRBV4-1 with TRBJ2-1; D might be TRBD2 (5 bases). This CDR3 has 13 residues. Trimming pared 4 bases from V and 4 bases from J, leaving 8 bases between. Germline loops: CDR1 MGHRA, CDR2 YSYEKL. CDR3 region: CASSPEGYNEQFF. CDR3 nucleotide sequence: TGCGCCAGCAGCCCAGAGGGATACAATGAGCAGTTCTTC.

This clonotype was recorded at least ten times. This rearrangement joins TRBV4-2 to TRBJ1-1; maybe TRBD1 (5 bases). The CDR3 has 15 residues. Germline V CDR1 and CDR2: LGHNA, YNFKEQ. Trimming stripped 4 bases from V and 1 base from J, with 13 bases between. CDR3: CASSRGGGGNTEAFF. As DNA, the CDR3 is TGTGCCAGCAGCCGGGGCGGGGGAGGGAACACTGAAGCTTTCTTT.

This chain connects TRBV7-2 to TRBJ2-5; tentative D call: TRBD2 (5 bases). The germline CDR1 and CDR2 sequences are SGHTA and FQGNSA. V dropped 1 base and J dropped 2 bases, with 11 bases sitting between them. The CDR3 is 15 amino acids. DNA of the CDR3: TGTGCCAGCAGCTTAGTGCGGGTGAAACAAGAGACCCAGTACTTC. Encoded protein: CASSLVRVKQETQYF.

There are a few counts of this clonotype. This chain uses TRBV20-1 with TRBJ2-1; TRBD2 is a possible D gene (5 bases). V shed 3 bases and J shed 2 bases, with 20 bases lying between them. The CDR3 covers 17 residues. CDR1 and CDR2 from the germline V gene are DFQATT and SNEGSKA (reference sequence). This CDR3 reads CSASFHAPGIPYNEQFF. The CDR3 nucleotides are TGCAGTGCTAGTTTCCATGCCCCCGGGATACCCTACAATGAGCAGTTCTTC.

This clonotype was recorded at least ten times. The chain employs TRBV4-3 and TRBJ2-4, with a tentative D call TRBD1 (6 bases). The germline V and J ends were trimmed by 1 base and 11 bases, with 12 bases remaining between them. Germline V gene sequence: CDR1 LGHNA, CDR2 YSLEER. The CDR3 has 13 amino acids. Here the CDR3 DNA reads TGCGCCAGCAGCCAAGGTCTAGGACAGCTTCAGTACTTC. Protein: CASSQGLGQLQYF.

The chain links TRBV6-1 to TRBJ2-5; 11 nucleotides align to TRBD2. The CDR3 runs to 17 residues. Germline V gene sequence: CDR1 MNHNS, CDR2 SASEGT. The V gene end was trimmed by 11 bases and the J gene end by 7 bases; junction bases not matched to a gene: 21. The CDR3 nucleotides are TGTGCCGAGGGAGCCGTCATAGCGGGGGGGATTCTAGGGACCCAGTACTTC. Its protein is CAEGAVIAGGILGTQYF.

This clonotype was counted at least ten times. The J gene is TRBJ1-5, the V gene TRBV29-1; 7 nucleotides align to TRBD1. V was clipped by 6 bases and J by 5 bases; unmatched bases: 7. This CDR3 has 13 amino acids. CDR1 and CDR2 from the germline V gene are SQVTM and ANQGSEA. The CDR3 nucleotides read TGCAGCGTCTCTACGGGGACAGATCAGCCCCAGCATTTT. Translated, it gives CSVSTGTDQPQHF.

This clonotype was observed many times. The rearrangement links TRBV3-2 to TRBJ2-7; the table's D call TRBD1 went unverified against the DNA. TRBV3-2 is reported as a pseudogene. The CDR3 is 17 residues long. DNA for the CDR3: TGTGCCAGCAGCCAAGATCCTCAGGGGTCAAGGGTCTACGAGCAGTACTTC. It codes for CASSQDPQGSRVYEQYF.

V usage is TRBV5-4 and J usage is TRBJ2-1; D unclear. This CDR3 is built from 15 residues. V was clipped by 0 bases and J by 2 bases, with 9 bases between them. Germline V lookup: CDR1 SGHNT, CDR2 YYREEE (reference sequence). The CDR3 nucleotides are TGTGCCAGCAGCTTGGGCAGGCGCACCTACAATGAGCAGTTCTTC. This translates into CASSLGRRTYNEQFF.

This clonotype appeared many times. This chain uses TRBV6-6 with TRBJ1-4, with D perhaps TRBD1 (6 bases). Per germline, CDR1 MNHNY and CDR2 SVGAGI (reference sequence). The V end lost 4 bases, the J end lost 4 bases, and 22 bases lay between the germline ends. CDR3 length: 18 amino acids. CDR3 region: CASSSTLSGGTRNEKLFF. CDR3 DNA sequence: TGTGCCAGCAGTTCCACACTTTCGGGAGGGACACGTAATGAAAAACTGTTTTTT.

This clonotype was seen ten or more times. Here the CDR3 reads CASSSLDRGLAEAFF. In DNA form, the CDR3 reads TGCGCCAGCAGCTCCCTGGACAGGGGGCTCGCTGAAGCTTTCTTT. The genes are TRBV5-1 and TRBJ1-1; 11 bases map to TRBD1. The germline CDR1 and CDR2 sequences are SGHRS and YFSETQ. V lost 3 bases, J lost 6 bases, and 7 bases stayed unmatched. This CDR3 region has 15 residues.

This clonotype was detected many times. J is TRBJ2-3 and V is TRBV7-2; the D gene is possibly TRBD2 (7 bases). This CDR3 comprises 15 residues. Trimming took 1 base from V and 7 from J, leaving 15 bases between them. The germline V gene encodes CDR1 SGHTA and CDR2 FQGNSA. CDR3 loop: CASSLGGGAVYTQYF. The CDR3 DNA is TGTGCCAGCAGCTTAGGTGGGGGGGCCGTGTATACGCAGTATTTT.

At least ten counts were recorded for this clonotype. The chain combines TRBV4-2 with TRBJ2-1; D may match TRBD1 or TRBD2 (6 bases each). Germline-derived CDR1 and CDR2 are LGHNA and YNFKEQ. The V end was cut by 4 bases, the J end by 9 bases, with 19 bases between. The CDR3 runs 15 residues. This chain's CDR3 is CASSRTEGGLGEQFF. In DNA form, the CDR3 reads TGTGCCAGCAGCCGCACCGAGGGGGGCCTAGGTGAGCAGTTCTTC.

This clonotype has ten or more counts. V usage is TRBV5-1 and J usage is TRBJ2-1; no clear D gene. The germline gives CDR1 SGHRS, CDR2 YFSETQ. The germline V and J ends were trimmed by 2 bases and 0 bases, with 9 bases remaining between them. The CDR3 runs to 15 residues. This CDR3 reads CASSLTDSSYNEQFF. CDR3 bases: TGCGCCAGCAGCTTAACGGATTCCTCCTACAATGAGCAGTTCTTC.

This clonotype was observed at least ten times. This chain uses TRBV29-1 with TRBJ1-1; perhaps TRBD1 as D (5 bases). Trimming removed 5 bases from V and 5 bases from J, with 18 bases in between. Germline V CDR1 and CDR2: SQVTM, ANQGSEA. The CDR3 has 14 residues. CDR3 sequence: CSVSPVSGKTEAFF. The CDR3, as DNA: TGCAGCGTTAGTCCCGTTTCAGGGAAAACTGAAGCTTTCTTT.